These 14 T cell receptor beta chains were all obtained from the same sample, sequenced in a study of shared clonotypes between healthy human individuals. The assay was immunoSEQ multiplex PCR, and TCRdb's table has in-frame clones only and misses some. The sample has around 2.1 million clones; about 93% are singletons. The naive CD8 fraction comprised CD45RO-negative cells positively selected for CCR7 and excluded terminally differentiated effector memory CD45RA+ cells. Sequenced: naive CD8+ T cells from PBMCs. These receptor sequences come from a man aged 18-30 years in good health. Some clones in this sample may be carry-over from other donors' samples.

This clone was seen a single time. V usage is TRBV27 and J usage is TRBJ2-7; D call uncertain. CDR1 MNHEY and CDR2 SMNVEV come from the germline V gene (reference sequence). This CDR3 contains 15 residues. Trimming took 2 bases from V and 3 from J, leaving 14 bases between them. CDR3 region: CASSLGLTVNYEQYF. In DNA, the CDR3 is TGTGCCAGCAGTTTAGGCCTTACAGTAAACTACGAGCAGTACTTC.

CDR3 DNA: TGTGCCAGTAGCCCGTCGGGCGGCAGATCCTACGAGCAGTACTTC. It translates to CASSPSGGRSYEQYF. The chain employs TRBV19 and TRBJ2-7; D gene unclear. The CDR3 has 15 residues. V was trimmed by 6 bases and J by 1 base, leaving 16 bases between them. The germline CDR1 and CDR2 sequences are LNHDA and SQIVND (reference sequence).

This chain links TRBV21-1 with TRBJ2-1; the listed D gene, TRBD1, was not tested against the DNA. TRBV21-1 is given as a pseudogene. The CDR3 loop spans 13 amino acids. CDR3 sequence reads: CARYRDKGNEQFF. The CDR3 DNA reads TGTGCCAGATACCGGGACAAGGGGAATGAGCAGTTCTTC.

CDR3 coding DNA: TGTGCCAGCAGCTCGGACAGCTTGAACACTGAAGCTTTCTTT. The encoded protein is CASSSDSLNTEAFF. The J gene is TRBJ1-1, the V gene TRBV7-9, with D perhaps matching TRBD1 (6 bases). This CDR3 has 14 amino acids. CDR1 is SEHNR, CDR2 FQNEAQ, per germline (reference sequence). Between the trimmed V and J ends, which lost 4 bases and 0 bases, there was a span of 9 bases.

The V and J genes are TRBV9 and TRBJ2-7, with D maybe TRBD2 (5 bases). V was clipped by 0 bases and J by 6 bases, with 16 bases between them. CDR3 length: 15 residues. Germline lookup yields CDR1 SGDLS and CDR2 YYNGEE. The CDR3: CASSVAPSGGSEQYF. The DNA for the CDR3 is TGTGCCAGCAGCGTAGCCCCGAGCGGAGGCTCCGAGCAGTACTTC.

The CDR3 DNA follows: TGCGCCAGCAGCCCGGGGGACAGTCCTAACTATGGCTACACCTTC. Residues: CASSPGDSPNYGYTF. The chain carries TRBV4-3 and TRBJ1-2, with 7 bases matching TRBD1. CDR3 length: 15 residues. Germline V lookup: CDR1 LGHNA, CDR2 YSLEER. V was clipped by 4 bases and J by 0 bases; unmatched bases: 5.

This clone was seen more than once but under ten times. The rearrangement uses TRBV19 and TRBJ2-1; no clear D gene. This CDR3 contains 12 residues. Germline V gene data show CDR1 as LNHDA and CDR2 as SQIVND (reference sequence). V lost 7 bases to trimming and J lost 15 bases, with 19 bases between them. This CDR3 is CASTPGASSVFF. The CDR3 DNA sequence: TGTGCCAGTACCCCAGGCGCTAGTTCGGTGTTCTTC.

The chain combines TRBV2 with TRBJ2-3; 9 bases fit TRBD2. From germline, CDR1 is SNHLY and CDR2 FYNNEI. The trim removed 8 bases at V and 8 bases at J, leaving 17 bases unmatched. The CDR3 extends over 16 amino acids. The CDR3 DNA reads TGTGCCAGCCCCCGGGCGGGGGGGCGGATCATCGGTACGCAGTATTTT. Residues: CASPRAGGRIIGTQYF.

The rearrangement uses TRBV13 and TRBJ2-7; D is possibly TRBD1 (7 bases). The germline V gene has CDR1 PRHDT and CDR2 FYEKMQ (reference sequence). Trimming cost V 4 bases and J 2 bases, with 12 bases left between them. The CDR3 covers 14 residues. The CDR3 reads CASSSEGAAYEQYF. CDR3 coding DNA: TGTGCCAGCAGCTCGGAGGGGGCGGCCTACGAGCAGTACTTC.

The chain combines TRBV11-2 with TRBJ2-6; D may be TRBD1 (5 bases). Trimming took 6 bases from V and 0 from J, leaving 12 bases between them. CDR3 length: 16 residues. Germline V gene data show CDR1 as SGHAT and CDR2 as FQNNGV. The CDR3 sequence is CASSQDILSGANVLTF. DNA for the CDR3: TGTGCCAGCAGTCAGGACATCCTCTCTGGGGCCAACGTCCTGACTTTC.

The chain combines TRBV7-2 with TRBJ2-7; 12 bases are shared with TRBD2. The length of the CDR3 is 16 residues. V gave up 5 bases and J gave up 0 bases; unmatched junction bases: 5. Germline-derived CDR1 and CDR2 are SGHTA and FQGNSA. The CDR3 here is CASSTRTSGNSYEQYF. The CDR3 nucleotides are TGTGCCAGCAGCACGAGGACTAGCGGGAACTCCTACGAGCAGTACTTC.

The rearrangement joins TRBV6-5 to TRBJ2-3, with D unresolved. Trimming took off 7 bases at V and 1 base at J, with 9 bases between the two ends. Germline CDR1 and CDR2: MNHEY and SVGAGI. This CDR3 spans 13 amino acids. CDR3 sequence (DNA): TGTGCCAGCAAATACCGAGGCACAGATACGCAGTATTTT. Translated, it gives CASKYRGTDTQYF.

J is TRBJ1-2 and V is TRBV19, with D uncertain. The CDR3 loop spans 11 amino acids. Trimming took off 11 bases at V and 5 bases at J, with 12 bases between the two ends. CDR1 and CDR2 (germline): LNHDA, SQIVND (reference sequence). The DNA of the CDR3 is TGTGCCGCCACCGGGAAATATGGCTACACCTTC. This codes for CAATGKYGYTF.

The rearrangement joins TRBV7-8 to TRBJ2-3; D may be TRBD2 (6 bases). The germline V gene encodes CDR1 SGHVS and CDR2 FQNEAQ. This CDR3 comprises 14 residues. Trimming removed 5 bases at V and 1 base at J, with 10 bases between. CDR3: CASSEGLGTDTQYF. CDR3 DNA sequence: TGTGCCAGCAGCGAGGGACTTGGCACAGATACGCAGTATTTT.